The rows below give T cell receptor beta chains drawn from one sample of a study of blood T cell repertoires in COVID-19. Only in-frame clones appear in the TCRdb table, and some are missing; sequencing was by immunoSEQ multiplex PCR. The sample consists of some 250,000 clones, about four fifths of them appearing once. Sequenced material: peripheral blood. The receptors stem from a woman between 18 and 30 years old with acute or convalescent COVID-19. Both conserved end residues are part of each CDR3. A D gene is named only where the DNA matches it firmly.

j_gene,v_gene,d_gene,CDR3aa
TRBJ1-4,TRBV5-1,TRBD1,CASSRQGTNEKLFF
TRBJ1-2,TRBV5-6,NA,CASSLALPAGTYYGYTF
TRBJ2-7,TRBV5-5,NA,CASSFGGYEQYF
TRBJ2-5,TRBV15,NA,CATSRGQGSLGTQYF
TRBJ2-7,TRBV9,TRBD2,CASSPSGLAGGYYYEQYF
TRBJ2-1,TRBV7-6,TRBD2,CSVAGGGGGYNEQFF
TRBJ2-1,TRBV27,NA,CASSSNKYNEQFF
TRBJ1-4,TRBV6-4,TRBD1,CASSDSGGQDF
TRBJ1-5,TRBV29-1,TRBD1,CSVTDRDGQPQHF
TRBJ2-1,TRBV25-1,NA,CASSDKTYNEQFF
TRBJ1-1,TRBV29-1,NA,CSVDSGSLVSNTEAFF
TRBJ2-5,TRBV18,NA,CASSHRDLLQETQYF
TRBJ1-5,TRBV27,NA,CASRDDNSQGRDQPQHF
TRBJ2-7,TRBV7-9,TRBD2,CASSLAGGVYEQYF
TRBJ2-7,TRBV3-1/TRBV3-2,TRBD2,CASSQEPLAGREQYF
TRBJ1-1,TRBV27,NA,CASSPYTGNTEAFF
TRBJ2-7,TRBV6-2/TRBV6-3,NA,CASSYGGAGLTYEQYF
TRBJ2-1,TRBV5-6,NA,CASSRVGNEQFF
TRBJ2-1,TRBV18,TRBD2,CASSPPGLAAEQFF
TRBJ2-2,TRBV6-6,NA,CASSSTSTSNTGELFF
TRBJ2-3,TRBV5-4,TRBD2,CASSLLKSGASTDTQYF
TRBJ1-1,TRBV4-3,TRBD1,CASSQPGQGHTEAFF